This entry describes one T cell receptor (beta chain). This clone appeared a single time. Which antigen it targets is not known. Per-base qualities were not stored, and no clone one base away is much larger. In light of the paper, this sample's time point label describes: baseline before first vaccination. The vaccinee samples were drawn from two UK trials, COV001 and COV002, one of which was a single-blind randomized controlled phase 2/3 trial testing AZD1222 (ChAdOx1 nCoV-19) in healthy adults. Trial participant PBMC samples were collected at day 0 and day 28 after the second dose for TCRbeta chain sequencing. The data belong to a study of T cell responses to AZD1222 COVID-19 vaccine (dated by TCRdb to the early 2020s). Background on the whole study: AZD1222 recipients with second doses at about 4 weeks or about 12 weeks were pooled, because spike-specific TCR depth and breadth did not differ between schedules. A total of 233 trial participants underwent TCR sequencing, of whom 207 received two doses of AZD1222 and around 25 received two doses of the MenACWY control vaccine. Trial participants were enrolled by age into 18-55, 56-69 and 70-plus year subgroups, with 148, 28 and 57 TCR-sequenced participants respectively.

The CDR3 regions of human TCRbeta chains were subjected to immunosequencing. From the authors' description of their analysis: Repertoire TCRs were matched against a reference library of SARS-CoV-2-specific TCRs generated with the MIRA antigen-specificity platform. Breadth meant the fraction of unique TCRs that were SARS-CoV-2-associated, whereas depth meant the fraction of total T cells that were SARS-CoV-2-associated. Using the MIRA data, each spike-specific TCR was assigned both to the spike region to which the TCR was reactive and to a CD4 or CD8 class. Log10-transformed breadth and depth values were compared by one-way ANOVA with Sidak's multiple comparisons tests. TCRdb retrieved this table from immuneACCESS and kept in-frame rearrangements only. Not all clones are present; in checked studies, unresolved V genes account for under half, and no reason is known for the remainder. V, J and clone size derive from that table, while D and trimming were established from the DNA sequence. The sample yields some 110,000 clones; over 85% were counted once. Less than 6.5% of the sample rests with the top ten.

Broad study findings and their caveats: Only five to seven AZD1222 recipients were SARS-CoV-2 seropositive at baseline, limiting conclusions about previously exposed vaccinees. Because no day 14 peak-response samples were available, the repertoires could be characterized only after the peak T cell response. After two AZD1222 doses, spike-specific TCR breadth and depth were significantly higher than at day 0 and than in MenACWY recipients. In the small 56-69-year group, the increase in depth fell short of significance, most likely because of low power. Reportedly, almost half of the unique spike-specific TCRs recognized epitopes lying outside the regions that are mutated in the B.1.351 and B.1.1.7 variants. Vaccine-associated CD4 TCRs spanned the whole spike protein, with dominant responses in regions 160-218 and 743-854. Most participants were white British and females outnumbered males, and the authors suggested that clonal diversity may have been underestimated.

Inclusive of the bounding cysteine and phenylalanine, the CDR3 is 14 residues long. CDR3 DNA only is kept here, 42 bases in frame from base 1. According to the germline V gene (reference sequence), CDR1 reads MNHEY and CDR2 reads SMNVEV. V lost 6 bases and J lost 5 bases; the stretch between them is 17 bases long. The receptor comes from an adult in good health. The sequencing here drew on peripheral blood, taken on day 0 of AZD1222 vaccination. The chain couples TRBV27 to TRBJ2-7, with the D assignment possibly TRBD1 or TRBD2, given 5 matching bases for each. The DNA sequence is TGTGCCAGCAGACAAGGGACCGTCGGCCACGAGCAGTACTTC. Its translation reads: CASRQGTVGHEQYF.